This T cell receptor beta chain was sequenced during a study of human T cells and chemical hapten exposure. About the research overall: Mainly, slight library volume differences in the pool made TCR yields vary. The study's findings and limits: Sensitizing with DPC caused no change in TCRs above 1 in 1000 frequency.

This clonotype was found many times. Its antigen remains unknown. Unique molecular identifiers were attached to individual cDNA molecules within the library. Study processing details: Samples contained a median of around 89,000 TCRs, with a range of 23,224 to 690,600. Each CDR3 protein gets one entry after TCRdb re-called the RACE reads with MiXCR. The V and J calls, along with clone size, are taken from TCRdb and not from the paper's own processing. The sample records 65,000 to 95,000 distinct CDR3 sequences, approximately 8.6% being singletons. The CDR3 is made up of 16 amino acids. Germline V gene data show CDR1 as SGHRS and CDR2 as YFSETQ. V gave up 4 bases and J gave up 0 bases, with 11 bases separating them. Time point indicated: healthy volunteer bleed at 6 weeks. The study extracted total RNA from unfractionated whole blood.

Sequenced sample: whole blood. The chain has TRBV5-1 and TRBJ2-6, with D uncertain. The sequence was collected from a female donor in good health. Some clones in this sample may be carry-over from other donors' samples. CDR3 loop: CASSAWAVSGANVLTF. Written as DNA, the CDR3 is TGCGCCAGCAGCGCGTGGGCGGTCTCTGGGGCCAACGTCCTGACTTTC.